This T cell receptor beta chain comes out of a study of shared clonotypes between healthy human individuals. Study results and caveats: Despite large depth, sorted-subset datasets appeared incompletely sequenced.

The junction had 7 bases not matched to a gene; V was cut back by 0 bases and J by 7 bases. Germline V lookup: CDR1 SGHDT, CDR2 YYEEEE. The CDR3 runs to 15 residues. As regards this clone: Its target is unknown.

Naivety among CD8 cells was defined by CD45RO negativity and positive CCR7 selection, thereby excluding terminally differentiated effector memory CD45RA+ cells. Assay: immunoSEQ multiplex PCR; the TCRdb copy retains only in-frame clones and omits some. The sample lists millions of clones, 85% to 95% occurring once. This clonotype was sampled from a man aged 18 to 30 in good health. The sequencing input was naive CD8+ T cells sorted from blood. The rearrangement joins TRBV5-6 to TRBJ1-5; 7 bases are a match to TRBD1. The CDR3 coding sequence is TGTGCCAGCAGCTTGGGGGCAGGGGGTTGGCAGCCCCAGCATTTT. This codes for CASSLGAGGWQPQHF. Full variable domain (outside the CDR3, taken from reference TRBV5-6 and TRBJ1-5): DAGVTQSPTHLIKTRGQQVTLRCSPKSGHDTVSWYQQALGQGPQFIFQYYEEEERQRGNFPDRFSGHQFPNYSSELNVNALLLGDSALYLCASSLGAGGWQPQHFGDGTRLSIL.